This T cell receptor beta chain is drawn from a study of cytomegalovirus exposure and HLA in healthy donors. As concerns this clone: Its antigen is still unknown.

From germline, CDR1 is SGHTA and CDR2 FQGNSA. Trimming took 6 bases from V and 1 from J, leaving 10 bases between them. This CDR3 is 13 amino acids long. Study outcomes and limitations: Analysis was carried out at a later point, and it linked a missense DCLRE1C variant to TCR beta V- and J-gene trimming.

A multiplex PCR was run with 60 Vbeta primers and 13 Jbeta primers. The assay was immunoSEQ multiplex PCR, and TCRdb's table has in-frame clones only and misses some. Among almost 85,000 clones listed, approximately 78% were seen once. This TCR was recovered from a male donor in good health and CMV-seropositive. Input material: PBMCs. The J gene is TRBJ2-7, the V gene TRBV7-2, with D possibly TRBD1 on 6 matching bases. The CDR3 DNA reads TGTGCCAGCAGTTTGGACAGATCCTACGAGCAGTACTTC. Translating gives CASSLDRSYEQYF.